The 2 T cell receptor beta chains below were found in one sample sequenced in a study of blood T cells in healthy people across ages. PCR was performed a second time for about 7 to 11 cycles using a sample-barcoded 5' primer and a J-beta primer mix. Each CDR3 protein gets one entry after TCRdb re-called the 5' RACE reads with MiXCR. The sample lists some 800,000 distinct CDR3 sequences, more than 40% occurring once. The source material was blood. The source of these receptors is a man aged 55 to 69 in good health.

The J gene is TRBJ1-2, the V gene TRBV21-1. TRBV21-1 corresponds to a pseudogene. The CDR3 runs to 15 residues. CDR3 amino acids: CASSKALAAVDGYTF. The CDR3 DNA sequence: TGTGCCAGCAGCAAGGCGCTGGCAGCCGTGGATGGCTACACCTTC.

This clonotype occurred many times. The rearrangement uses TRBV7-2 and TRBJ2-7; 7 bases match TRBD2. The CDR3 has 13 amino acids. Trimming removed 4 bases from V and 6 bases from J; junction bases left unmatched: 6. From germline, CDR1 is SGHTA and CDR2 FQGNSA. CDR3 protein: CASSSGLGFEQYF. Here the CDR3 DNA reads TGTGCCAGCAGCTCAGGACTAGGATTCGAGCAGTACTTC. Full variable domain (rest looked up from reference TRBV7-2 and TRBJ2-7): GAGVSQSPSNKVTEKGKDVELRCDPISGHTALYWYRQSLGQGLEFLIYFQGNSAPDKSGLPSDRFSAERTGGSVSTLTIQRTQQEDSAVYLCASSSGLGFEQYFGPGTRLTVT.